The sequence of this TCR beta chain was determined in a study of cytomegalovirus exposure and HLA in healthy donors. Points from the study as a whole: Prior analysis indicated that the majority of TCR beta V segments exhibited productivity approximately 87% or approximately 30% of the time. When analyzed later, a missense DCLRE1C variant was found to be linked to TCR beta V- and J-gene trimming.

The PCR contained 60 Vbeta and 13 Jbeta primers. Method: immunoSEQ multiplex PCR; TCRdb's copy keeps in-frame clones and lacks some. The sample shows roughly 58,000 clones, roughly 80% of them seen only once. CDR1 is KGHSH and CDR2 is LQKENI in the germline V gene. This CDR3 comprises 15 residues. V shed 0 bases, J shed 5 bases, and the junction held 2 bases outside the gene matches. With respect to this clone: Its cognate antigen is unknown.

V usage is TRBV18 and J usage is TRBJ1-4, with TRBD1 matching over 8 bases. The sequenced material came from PBMCs. The clonotype comes from a woman in her thirties or forties in good health and CMV-seronegative. The CDR3 loop is CASSPPGQENEKLFF. Here the CDR3 DNA reads TGTGCCAGCTCACCACCGGGACAGGAAAATGAAAAACTGTTTTTT.